This T cell receptor (beta chain) originates from a study of T-cell memory formation after mild COVID-19. This CDR3 comprises 14 residues. Germline CDR1 is DFQATT and CDR2 is SNEGSKA (reference sequence). The germline V and J ends were trimmed by 1 base and 4 bases, with 14 bases remaining between them. Study results and caveats: Day 15 to 85 contracting clones showed balanced CD4/CD8; later expanders leaned CD4+. For second-wave clones that peaked at day 37, SARS-CoV-2 specificity went unverified. CD4+ contracting clones were mainly CM and EM; CD8+ ones, EMRA.

On this clonotype: Its specificity is unknown.

From 5'RACE with constant-segment primers came TCR alpha and TCR beta cDNA libraries that carried sample barcodes and UMIs. TCRdb redid the calling of the 5' RACE reads with MiXCR, one entry per CDR3 protein. Here the sample spans around 200,000 distinct CDR3 sequences, approximately 17% being singletons. The rearrangement joins TRBV20-1 to TRBJ2-7; weak D call: TRBD2 (7 bases). Sequencing was carried out using PBMCs or a T cell subset sorted from them (not recorded which). The TCR sequence derives from a man aged 18 to 29 who had mild COVID-19 (a few samples of this study predate the infection). Cell type and time point are not known. CDR3 nucleotides: TGCAGTGCTAGAGGTCGGGGGGCTGGATACGAGCAGTACTTC. Encoded protein: CSARGRGAGYEQYF.